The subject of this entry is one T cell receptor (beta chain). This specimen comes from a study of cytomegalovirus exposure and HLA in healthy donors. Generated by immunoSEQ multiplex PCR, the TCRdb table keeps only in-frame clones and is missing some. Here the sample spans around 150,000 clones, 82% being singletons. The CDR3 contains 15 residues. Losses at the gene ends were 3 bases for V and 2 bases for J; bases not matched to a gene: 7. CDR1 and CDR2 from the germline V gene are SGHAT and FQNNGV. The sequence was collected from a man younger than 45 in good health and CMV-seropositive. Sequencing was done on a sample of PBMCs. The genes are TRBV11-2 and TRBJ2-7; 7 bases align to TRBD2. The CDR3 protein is CASSFASGAPYEQYF. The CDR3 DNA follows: TGTGCCAGCAGCTTCGCTAGCGGAGCCCCCTACGAGCAGTACTTC. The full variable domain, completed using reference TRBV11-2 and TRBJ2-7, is EAGVAQSPRYKIIEKRQSVAFWCNPISGHATLYWYQQILGQGPKLLIQFQNNGVVDDSQLPKDRFSAERLKGVDSTLKIQPAKLEDSAVYLCASSFASGAPYEQYFGPGTRLTVT.